This TCR beta chain came from a study of CD8+CD57+ T cells in acquired aplastic anemia. The overall study: When averaged, DNA from sorted CD4+ and CD8+ cells came to around 3.1 ug. The study, taken as a whole, reports: Sharing between patients and controls was observed for twenty-nine CD8+ CDR3 sequences.

There are 14 residues in the CDR3. V lost 2 bases and J lost 3, with 8 bases in between. Germline lookup yields CDR1 KGHDR and CDR2 SFDVKD. CDR3 and TCR beta VDJ profiling relied on a genomic DNA template. TCRdb used MiXCR to reprocess the reads, holding one entry per CDR3 protein. Of some 200,000 distinct CDR3 sequences in the sample, about 60% were seen once. Whoever was chosen for sequencing had shown CD8+CD57+ cell expansion by flow cytometry. Patients, without exception, had severe acquired aplastic anemia. Patients had undergone no therapy by the time their blood was sampled. This clonotype was detected a few times. What it binds is not known.

This TCR was recovered from a human donor with aplastic anemia. The chain joins TRBV24-1 to TRBJ2-3; D ambiguous. Sequenced sample: sorted CD4+, CD8+, or CD8+CD57+ T cells (not recorded which) from PBMCs. The CDR3 here is CATSDWDETDTQYF. The CDR3 region has the DNA TGTGCCACCAGTGATTGGGATGAAACAGATACGCAGTATTTT.